This entry features one T cell receptor beta chain sequence. Its antigen is unidentified. This specimen belongs to a study of cytomegalovirus exposure and HLA in healthy donors. The overall study: Genotyping showed 70% to 90% of roughly 390 donors falling in the Caucasian-associated ancestry cluster.

The study, taken as a whole, reports: Reportedly, a later analysis found an Asian-associated ancestry cluster had fewer N-insertions than the approximately 700-donor mean.

The CDR3 sequence is 14 residues long. The V gene's germline CDR1 is KGHSH and CDR2 LQKENI. J was trimmed by 5 bases and V by 5 bases; bases with no gene match: 8. A multiplex PCR was run with 60 Vbeta primers and 13 Jbeta primers. TCRdb's copy holds only in-frame clones and misses some; the assay was immunoSEQ multiplex PCR. This table has 240,000 or so clones, roughly 87% appearing once. Specimen: PBMCs. The chain carries TRBV18 and TRBJ2-5, with 7 bases identical to TRBD2. The sequence was collected from a woman in her 40s in good health and CMV-seropositive. The CDR3 region is CASSTGLERETQYF. The CDR3 DNA reads TGTGCCAGCTCAACCGGACTAGAACGGGAGACCCAGTACTTC.